Listed below are T cell receptor beta chains from one sample, sequenced in a study of T-cell reconstitution after alpha-beta-depleted transplantation in children. TCRdb redid the calling of the PCR reads with MiXCR, one entry per CDR3 protein. This repertoire shows around 130,000 distinct CDR3 sequences, 9.5% to 10% found once; its top ten account for nearly 25%. Here the sequenced sample was PBMCs, mostly from graft donor cells, taken 180 days after TCRalphabeta/CD19-depleted stem cell transplant. Source of these receptors: a girl less than two years old who had a stem cell transplant for combined immunodeficiency, so the T cells may come from the graft donor. The CDR3 runs from the conserved cysteine through the conserved F or W. D genes are given only for firm matches. The size entry is marked missing in some rows and otherwise reads once, few, many or a size class.

clone_size,j_call,d_call,v_call,cdr3_length,cdr3_aa,cdr3_nt
-,TRBJ1-5,TRBD1,TRBV5-1,15,CASSSTGISNQPQHF,TGCGCCAGCAGCTCGACAGGGATTAGCAATCAGCCCCAGCATTTT
few,TRBJ2-7,-,TRBV7-8,12,CASLKTEGEQYF,TGTGCCAGCCTGAAAACGGAGGGGGAGCAGTACTTC
few,TRBJ1-2,-,TRBV25-1,15,CASSPQRVDYYGYTF,TGTGCCAGCAGCCCCCAGAGAGTCGACTACTATGGCTACACCTTC
few,TRBJ2-7,-,TRBV7-9,14,CASSLSGLPNEQYF,TGTGCCAGCAGCTTAAGCGGACTTCCCAACGAGCAGTACTTC
many,TRBJ1-1,TRBD1,TRBV5-1,15,CASSSDRAEWTEAFF,TGCGCCAGCAGCTCGGACAGGGCGGAATGGACTGAAGCTTTCTTT
few,TRBJ2-1,TRBD2,TRBV12-3/TRBV12-4,14,CASNRGSSYNEQFF,TGTGCCAGCAATCGCGGGAGCTCCTACAATGAGCAGTTCTTC
few,TRBJ2-3,-,TRBV20-1,11,CSATEADTQYF,TGCAGTGCAACCGAGGCAGATACGCAGTATTTT
few,TRBJ2-2,-,TRBV24-1,14,CATSDFGLPGELFF,TGTGCCACCAGTGATTTTGGGCTCCCCGGGGAGCTGTTTTTT
-,TRBJ2-5,TRBD1,TRBV12-3/TRBV12-4,15,CASSFSDRDRETQYF,TGTGCCAGCAGTTTCTCGGACAGGGACAGGGAGACCCAGTACTTC
few,TRBJ2-5,TRBD1,TRBV18,14,CASSPLDRGETQYF,TGTGCCAGCTCACCACTTGACAGGGGAGAGACCCAGTACTTC
-,TRBJ1-2,-,TRBV5-1,14,CASSPDSVPYGYTF,TGCGCCAGCAGCCCCGACAGCGTTCCATATGGCTACACCTTC
many,TRBJ2-3,TRBD2,TRBV20-1,14,CSAVGREGTDTQYF,TGCAGTGCCGTCGGGCGGGAGGGCACAGATACGCAGTATTTT
-,TRBJ1-2,-,TRBV7-2,16,CASSLTTGLPNYGYTF,TGTGCCAGCAGCTTAACGACAGGACTTCCTAACTATGGCTACACCTTC
-,TRBJ2-7,TRBD2,TRBV10-3,15,CAISGTSGTTYEQYF,TGTGCCATCAGTGGGACTAGCGGTACCACCTACGAGCAGTACTTC
-,TRBJ2-7,TRBD2,TRBV25-1,16,CASSETRLAGTYEQYF,TGTGCCAGCAGTGAAACCCGACTAGCGGGGACCTACGAGCAGTACTTC